This T cell receptor beta chain was captured by sequencing in a study of T-cell reconstitution after alpha-beta-depleted transplantation in children. Study outcomes and limitations: The study reportedly traced alpha-beta T cells about two months after transplant to several hundred expanded graft clones.

V was pared by 3 bases and J by 3 bases, with 11 bases between. Germline loops: CDR1 DFQATT, CDR2 SNEGSKA (reference sequence). The CDR3 is 14 residues long. Unique molecular identifiers were incorporated when the TCRbeta library was constructed. TCRdb re-called the PCR reads with MiXCR, one entry per CDR3 protein. The sample shows some 600,000 distinct CDR3 sequences, 10% to 15% of them seen only once. This clonotype was counted between two and nine times. Its specificity is not known. The chain couples TRBV20-1 to TRBJ2-2; D not resolved. The receptor was derived from a male patient aged 10 to 17 who had a stem cell transplant for acute myeloid leukemia, so the T cells may come from the graft donor. The material was PBMCs, mostly from graft donor cells, obtained 360 days after TCRalphabeta/CD19-depleted stem cell transplant. CDR3 protein: CSASLSGHTGELFF. CDR3 in DNA: TGCAGTGCTAGCCTTAGTGGGCACACCGGGGAGCTGTTTTTT.